The entry that follows covers one T cell receptor (beta chain) sequence. Profiled with immunoSEQ multiplex PCR; TCRdb holds only in-frame clones, not every one. The sample has some 81,000 clones, 90% seen once. The CDR3 consists of 14 residues. Germline lookup yields CDR1 LNHDA and CDR2 SQIVND (reference sequence). V shed 7 bases and J shed 5 bases, with 15 bases lying between them. The data belong to a study of blood T cell repertoires in COVID-19. About the study: Material from acute and convalescent COVID-19 was sourced from the United States, Italy and Spain.

This clonotype originated in a woman aged 50 to 60 in a cohort sampled during active COVID-19. Sequencing was done on a sample of peripheral blood. The rearrangement joins TRBV19 to TRBJ1-5; maybe TRBD1 (6 bases). The CDR3 region has the DNA TGTGCCAGTAAGCCACAGGGAAGAGATCAGCCCCAGCATTTT. Its translation is CASKPQGRDQPQHF.